A selection of T cell receptor beta chains follows, all from one sample in a study of blood T cell repertoires in COVID-19. The protocol was immunoSEQ multiplex PCR, while the TCRdb copy is restricted to in-frame clones and leaves out a portion. The repertoire holds 150,000 to 200,000 clones, with around 85% as singletons. Sequencing was performed on peripheral blood. The receptors shown here come from a man between 65 and 85 years old with active or convalescent COVID-19. Each CDR3 is given with its conserved first and last residue. A D gene is named only where the DNA matches it firmly. Clone size is stated in some rows and not others, as once, few, many or a class when expanded.

V gene,D gene,clone size,J gene,CDR3 DNA,CDR3 protein
TRBV5-5,TRBD1,few,TRBJ2-2,TGTGCCAGCAGCGGGGGGACAGGCGCGAACACCGGGGAGCTGTTTTTT,CASSGGTGANTGELFF
TRBV19,NA,NA,TRBJ2-7,TGTGCCAGTAGTATAGCACAGAACTACGAGCAGTACTTC,CASSIAQNYEQYF
TRBV5-4,TRBD2,once,TRBJ2-1,TGTGCCAGCAGCGGAATAGCGGGGGGGGGTTACAATGAGCAGTTCTTC,CASSGIAGGGYNEQFF
TRBV19,NA,NA,TRBJ2-3,TGTGCCAGTAGTCGTATAGGGGGGGCGGCAGATACTCATACGCAGTATTTT,CASSRIGGAADTHTQYF
TRBV18,NA,NA,TRBJ1-2,TGTGCCAGCTCACCGGCCTCGAGGGCGGGTAGCTATGGCTACACCTTC,CASSPASRAGSYGYTF
TRBV19,TRBD2,NA,TRBJ2-1,TGTGCCAGTAGTATAAACTCGGGGGGGGAAAATGAGCAGTTCTTC,CASSINSGGENEQFF
TRBV5-1,TRBD1,once,TRBJ1-5,TGCGCCAGCAGCCCACAGGGGATGCAACAGCCCCAGCATTTT,CASSPQGMQQPQHF
TRBV4-3,TRBD2,NA,TRBJ2-5,TGCGCCAGCAGCCAAGACCGAGGACTAGTACGAGAGACCCAGTACTTC,CASSQDRGLVRETQYF
TRBV21-1,NA,NA,TRBJ2-7,TGTGCCAGCAGCAAACCGAAAGGCATAGCGGGGGGGTCGACCTACGAGCAGTACTTC,CASSKPKGIAGGSTYEQYF
TRBV4-3,TRBD2,NA,TRBJ2-1,TGCGCCAGCAGCCAAACGGGGACTAGCGGGAGAGGTGAGCAGTTCTTC,CASSQTGTSGRGEQFF
TRBV18,NA,NA,TRBJ1-3,TGTGCCAGCTCACCACGGTCAGAGGGCAACACCATATATTTT,CASSPRSEGNTIYF
TRBV19,NA,NA,TRBJ1-5,TGTGCCAGTAGTATAACCCAGGGAAATCAGCCCCAGCATTTT,CASSITQGNQPQHF
TRBV27,NA,NA,TRBJ1-2,TGTGCCAGCAGACTTATTGGAGGGAATGGGGATAACTATGGCTACACCTTC,CASRLIGGNGDNYGYTF
TRBV10-3,NA,NA,TRBJ2-7,TGTGCCATCAGTGAAGTCCAGGGATACGAGCAGTACTTC,CAISEVQGYEQYF
TRBV5-1,TRBD1,NA,TRBJ1-4,TGCGCCAGCAGCTTTGGACAGGGGGCAGGTAGTGAAAAACTGTTTTTT,CASSFGQGAGSEKLFF
TRBV2,NA,NA,TRBJ1-6,TGTGCCAGCAGTGAAGTTCGACAGCGGGATAATTCACCCCTCCACTTT,CASSEVRQRDNSPLHF
TRBV7-2,NA,NA,TRBJ2-2,TGTGCCAGCAGCCCCACGACAGCCACCGGGGAGCTGTTTTTT,CASSPTTATGELFF
TRBV7-8,TRBD1,NA,TRBJ1-2,TGTGCCAGCAGCTTAGGCCGAAGGGGGCCGAAGGGCTACACCTTC,CASSLGRRGPKGYTF
TRBV7-2,NA,NA,TRBJ1-6,TGTGCCAGCAGCCCCATCCAAGACAGCTATAATTCACCCCTCCACTTT,CASSPIQDSYNSPLHF
TRBV11-2,NA,NA,TRBJ1-2,TGTGCCAGCAGCTTAGCTCTGCTACCATACACCTTC,CASSLALLPYTF
TRBV28,TRBD2,NA,TRBJ2-5,TGTGCCAGCAGTCAGCGGGAAATCCGCGAGACCCAGTACTTC,CASSQREIRETQYF
TRBV7-2,TRBD1,once,TRBJ1-1,TGTGCCAGCAGCTACACCGGGACAGGCCTTGAAGCTTTCTTT,CASSYTGTGLEAFF
TRBV5-4,TRBD2,NA,TRBJ2-3,TGTGCCATTCGGGGGGGGAGCACAGATACGCAGTATTTT,CAIRGGSTDTQYF
TRBV5-6,TRBD1,few,TRBJ2-2,TGTGCCAGCAGCACGAGCCGGGACAGGGACACCGGGGAGCTGTTTTTT,CASSTSRDRDTGELFF
TRBV2,NA,NA,TRBJ2-5,TGTGCCAGCAGTGACGGGGGTTATCAAGAGACCCAGTACTTC,CASSDGGYQETQYF
TRBV27,NA,NA,TRBJ1-5,TGTGCCAGCAGGTTCGGAGGGAATAGCAATCAGCCCCAGCATTTT,CASRFGGNSNQPQHF
TRBV5-1,NA,NA,TRBJ2-3,TGCGCCAGCAGCTTTTGGGAGGGACAGGGCACAGATACGCAGTATTTT,CASSFWEGQGTDTQYF
TRBV7-2,NA,NA,TRBJ2-5,TGTGCCAGCAGCGAGGACAAGGAAGAGACCCAGTACTTC,CASSEDKEETQYF
TRBV9,TRBD1,NA,TRBJ2-3,TGTGCCAGCAGCGTAGGACAGGGGTGGACAGATACGCAGTATTTT,CASSVGQGWTDTQYF
TRBV7-9,NA,NA,TRBJ2-5,TGTGCCAGCAGCTTAGATCCAGGTCAAGAGACCCAGTACTTC,CASSLDPGQETQYF
TRBV7-9,TRBD2,NA,TRBJ2-5,TGTGCCAGCAGCTTAGACGCAGGCGGGAGGGCGTACGAGACCCAGTACTTC,CASSLDAGGRAYETQYF
TRBV24-1,TRBD1,NA,TRBJ1-2,TGTGCCACCAGTGATCCCGGGACAGGGGGGGCCTATGGCTACACCTTC,CATSDPGTGGAYGYTF
TRBV6-6,NA,NA,TRBJ2-7,TGTGCCAGCGGGCCCCCGGTGGGCGAGCAGTACTTC,CASGPPVGEQYF
TRBV11-2,NA,few,TRBJ1-4,TGTGCCAGCACCCCTGGCAGTTATAATGAAAAACTGTTTTTT,CASTPGSYNEKLFF
TRBV21-1,NA,NA,TRBJ1-5,TGTGCCAGCAGCAAAGCGAACAGGGATATTAGCAATCAGCCCCAGCATTTT,CASSKANRDISNQPQHF
TRBV7-2,NA,NA,TRBJ2-3,TGTGCCAGCAGCCCAGATGGCTCCTCCACAGATACGCAGTATTTT,CASSPDGSSTDTQYF
TRBV11-3,NA,NA,TRBJ2-7,TGTGCCAGCAGCCAGGACTCCTACGAGCAGTACTTC,CASSQDSYEQYF
TRBV5-6,NA,NA,TRBJ1-2,TGTGCCAGCAGCTTGTTTCAGGGCACGGAGTATTATGGCTACACCTTC,CASSLFQGTEYYGYTF
TRBV19,NA,NA,TRBJ1-6,TGTGCCAGTGGAGAACGCGCCACCTATTCACCCCTCCACTTT,CASGERATYSPLHF
TRBV19,TRBD2,few,TRBJ2-7,TGTGCCAGTAGTAAGTCTAGCGGGGGGCCTTACGAGCAGTACTTC,CASSKSSGGPYEQYF
TRBV5-6,TRBD1,once,TRBJ2-1,TGTGCCAGCAGCTTGTACAGGGGATACAATGAGCAGTTCTTC,CASSLYRGYNEQFF
TRBV3-1/TRBV3-2,NA,NA,TRBJ1-1,TGTGCCAGCAGCAAAACTTACCCAGGGAACACTGAAGCTTTCTTT,CASSKTYPGNTEAFF
TRBV11-3,NA,NA,TRBJ2-1,TGTGCCAGCAGCTTATACGCGGGGCCAAACTACAATGAGCAGTTCTTC,CASSLYAGPNYNEQFF
TRBV6-5,TRBD1,NA,TRBJ1-1,TGTGCCAGCAGTTCGTGGACAGGGATTATGGCTGAAGCTTTCTTT,CASSSWTGIMAEAFF
TRBV9,NA,NA,TRBJ2-1,TGTGCCAGCAGCGTAGGGGGGCTAACTAACAATGAGCAGTTCTTC,CASSVGGLTNNEQFF
TRBV3-1/TRBV3-2,TRBD2,NA,TRBJ2-7,TGTGCCAGCAGCCAAGGGTCCCTAGCGGGGCCCCCCTACGAGCAGTACTTC,CASSQGSLAGPPYEQYF
TRBV27,TRBD1,NA,TRBJ2-7,TGTGCCAGCAGTTTAGAGGACAGGGGAAGATCCGAGCAGTACTTC,CASSLEDRGRSEQYF
TRBV30,NA,NA,TRBJ1-1,TGTGCCTGGAGTGTTGCGGTGAACACTGAAGCTTTCTTT,CAWSVAVNTEAFF
TRBV4-1,TRBD1,NA,TRBJ1-6,TGCGCCAGCAGCCAAGAGGGGACAGGGAATTCACCCCTCCACTTT,CASSQEGTGNSPLHF
TRBV2,NA,once,TRBJ2-5,TGTGCCAGCAGGAGGGACTGGGAGACCCAGTACTTC,CASRRDWETQYF
TRBV29-1,NA,NA,TRBJ2-1,TGCAGCGTTGTCCTCGCGGGGAGGTCCTACAATGAGCAGTTCTTC,CSVVLAGRSYNEQFF
TRBV5-5,NA,once,TRBJ1-2,TGTGCCAGCAGCTTGGGAGTCACAGGTGGCTACACCTTC,CASSLGVTGGYTF
TRBV5-6,TRBD2,NA,TRBJ2-1,TGTGCCAGCAGCTTGGATCCGGGACTAGGAGGCAATGAGCAGTTCTTC,CASSLDPGLGGNEQFF
TRBV7-8,NA,once,TRBJ1-1,TGTGCCAGCAGCTTAGGGCTGGGGGCGTTGAACACTGAAGCTTTCTTT,CASSLGLGALNTEAFF
TRBV5-1,NA,NA,TRBJ2-2,TGCGCCAGCAGCTTGGCCCCTTCCGGGGAGCTGTTTTTT,CASSLAPSGELFF
TRBV12-3/TRBV12-4,NA,NA,TRBJ1-5,TGTGCCAGCAGTATGACAGACAATCAGCCCCAGCATTTT,CASSMTDNQPQHF